This T cell receptor beta chain was identified in a study of blood T cell repertoires in COVID-19. Study at large: Acute and convalescent COVID-19 specimens originated in the United States, Italy and Spain. Nucleic acid was either cDNA or gDNA, and it came from T cells, B-cell-depleted T cells, or PBMCs.

Authors' data handling: Cell counts per sample came from amplifying reference gene primers. Produced via immunoSEQ multiplex PCR; TCRdb's table is partial and in-frame only. D and trimming come from the DNA, and the V and J calls and clone size come from that table. The profile covers about 160,000 clones, with approximately 90% appearing a single time and roughly 4% taken by the ten largest. J gave up 2 bases and V 0 bases, and 2 bases lay outside the gene matches. Per germline, CDR1 GTSNPN and CDR2 SVGIG (reference sequence). The CDR3 covers 15 residues. This receptor was obtained from a woman aged 60-75 years who had recovered from COVID-19. Sequenced input: peripheral blood. V and J are TRBV30 and TRBJ2-1, with 9 bases fitting TRBD2. The CDR3 sequence: CAWSVLAGPYNEQFF. The CDR3 DNA sequence: TGTGCCTGGAGTGTCCTAGCGGGGCCCTACAATGAGCAGTTCTTC.